This T cell receptor beta chain is drawn from a study of blood T cell repertoires in COVID-19. As for the study in general: The United States, Italy and Spain provided the acute and convalescent COVID-19 samples. Sample material is recorded as cDNA or gDNA derived from T cells, B-cell-depleted T cells, or PBMCs.

CDR1 and CDR2 (germline): LNHDA, SQIVND (reference sequence). The CDR3 sequence is 20 residues long. The J segment lost 0 bases and the V segment lost 3 bases, leaving 14 bases of the junction unmatched. Authors' analysis steps: Reference gene primer amplification gave nucleated cell count estimates. TCRdb's table, derived via immunoSEQ multiplex PCR, lists solely in-frame clones and lacks some. V and J calls plus clone size are reproduced from that table; the DNA served to infer D and trimming. The sample lists around 110,000 clones, approximately 84% occurring once. The sample taken for sequencing was peripheral blood. This TCR was sampled from a man in his sixties or seventies with active or convalescent COVID-19. The chain has TRBV19 and TRBJ1-1; 12 bases agree with TRBD1. CDR3 nucleotide sequence: TGTGCCAGTAGTATGGGATTACGAATGGGACAGGGGGCCATGAACACTGAAGCTTTCTTT. This translates into CASSMGLRMGQGAMNTEAFF.